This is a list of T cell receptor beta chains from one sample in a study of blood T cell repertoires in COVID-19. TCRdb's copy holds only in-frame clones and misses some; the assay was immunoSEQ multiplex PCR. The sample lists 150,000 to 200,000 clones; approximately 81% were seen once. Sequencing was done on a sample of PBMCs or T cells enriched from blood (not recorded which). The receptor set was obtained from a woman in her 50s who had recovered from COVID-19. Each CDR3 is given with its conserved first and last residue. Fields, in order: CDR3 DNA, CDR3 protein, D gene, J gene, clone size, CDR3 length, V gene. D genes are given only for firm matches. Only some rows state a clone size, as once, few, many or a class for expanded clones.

CDR3 DNA: TGTGCCAGCAGCCATGGACAGGAAGGGAACTATGGCTACACCTTC
CDR3 protein: CASSHGQEGNYGYTF
D gene: TRBD1
J gene: TRBJ1-2
clone size: NA
CDR3 length: 15
V gene: TRBV5-4

CDR3 DNA: TGTGCCAGCAGCGCGGGACAGACATATGGCTACACCTTC
CDR3 protein: CASSAGQTYGYTF
D gene: TRBD1
J gene: TRBJ1-2
clone size: NA
CDR3 length: 13
V gene: TRBV11-3

CDR3 DNA: TGTGCCAGCAGCCCGAACTGGGACAGCTATGGCTACACCTTC
CDR3 protein: CASSPNWDSYGYTF
D gene: TRBD1
J gene: TRBJ1-2
clone size: NA
CDR3 length: 14
V gene: TRBV9

CDR3 DNA: TGTGCCAGCACGTCGACTCTCACTAATGAGCAGTTCTTC
CDR3 protein: CASTSTLTNEQFF
D gene: NA
J gene: TRBJ2-1
clone size: once
CDR3 length: 13
V gene: TRBV6-5

CDR3 DNA: TGTGCCAGCAGTTACGACAGGTACAATGAGCAGTTCTTC
CDR3 protein: CASSYDRYNEQFF
D gene: NA
J gene: TRBJ2-1
clone size: NA
CDR3 length: 13
V gene: TRBV6-2/TRBV6-3

CDR3 DNA: TGCGCCAGCAGCCCTGGAGGCCGATACGGGGAGACCCAGTACTTC
CDR3 protein: CASSPGGRYGETQYF
D gene: NA
J gene: TRBJ2-5
clone size: NA
CDR3 length: 15
V gene: TRBV5-1

CDR3 DNA: TGTGCCAGCAGCCGCTCCGGGGGAGGCACAGATACGCAGTATTTT
CDR3 protein: CASSRSGGGTDTQYF
D gene: NA
J gene: TRBJ2-3
clone size: NA
CDR3 length: 15
V gene: TRBV7-6

CDR3 DNA: TGTGCCAGTAACGACAAGTCCTTATCGTACTATGGCTACACCTTC
CDR3 protein: CASNDKSLSYYGYTF
D gene: NA
J gene: TRBJ1-2
clone size: NA
CDR3 length: 15
V gene: TRBV19

CDR3 DNA: TGTGCCAGCAGCGTAGGGGGGGGGCAGAGCCCTGGAAACACCATATATTTT
CDR3 protein: CASSVGGGQSPGNTIYF
D gene: NA
J gene: TRBJ1-3
clone size: NA
CDR3 length: 17
V gene: TRBV9

CDR3 DNA: TGTGCCAGCAGCTCTAGGGGACTAGCGGGAGGCGGAGACGAGCAGTACTTC
CDR3 protein: CASSSRGLAGGGDEQYF
D gene: TRBD2
J gene: TRBJ2-7
clone size: NA
CDR3 length: 17
V gene: TRBV7-2

CDR3 DNA: TGTGCCAGCAGTGAGGGGCAGGGTCCAGATACGCAGTATTTT
CDR3 protein: CASSEGQGPDTQYF
D gene: NA
J gene: TRBJ2-3
clone size: NA
CDR3 length: 14
V gene: TRBV2

CDR3 DNA: TGTGCCAGTAGTATAGGACAGAGGCAGCCCCAGCATTTT
CDR3 protein: CASSIGQRQPQHF
D gene: NA
J gene: TRBJ1-5
clone size: NA
CDR3 length: 13
V gene: TRBV19